This TCR beta chain was sequenced for a study of cytomegalovirus exposure and HLA in healthy donors. Both 60 Vbeta primers and 13 Jbeta primers went into the PCR. Clones were read by immunoSEQ multiplex PCR, and TCRdb kept only the in-frame ones, dropping some. There are 150,000 to 200,000 clones in the sample; roughly 72% occur only once, and 7% to 7.5% lies in the top ten. Study-level findings and limits: The classifier, whose performance was assessed in both the original and validation cohorts, reportedly diagnosed cytomegalovirus status with high specificity and sensitivity.

The CDR3 loop spans 17 amino acids. The V end was cut by 0 bases, the J end by 2 bases, with 13 bases between. Per germline, CDR1 LGHNA and CDR2 YSLEER. On this clone: Its cognate antigen is unknown.

The sequence was collected from a man aged 35 to 55 in good health and CMV-seropositive. Material for sequencing was PBMCs. This chain uses TRBV4-3 with TRBJ1-4; D not resolved. The CDR3 loop is CASSQEVAWRTNEKLFF. The CDR3 DNA is TGCGCCAGCAGCCAAGAGGTAGCCTGGAGGACTAATGAAAAACTGTTTTTT.